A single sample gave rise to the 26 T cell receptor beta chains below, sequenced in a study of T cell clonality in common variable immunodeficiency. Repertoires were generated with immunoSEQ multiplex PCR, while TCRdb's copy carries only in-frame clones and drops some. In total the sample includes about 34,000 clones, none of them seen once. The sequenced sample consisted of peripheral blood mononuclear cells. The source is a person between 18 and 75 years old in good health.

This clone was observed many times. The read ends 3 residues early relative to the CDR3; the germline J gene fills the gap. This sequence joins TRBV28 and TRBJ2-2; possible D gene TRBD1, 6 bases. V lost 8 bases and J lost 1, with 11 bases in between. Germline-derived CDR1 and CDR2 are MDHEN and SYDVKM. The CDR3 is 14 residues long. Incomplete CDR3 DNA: TGTGCCAGCGTCCGGGACAAGAACACCGGGGAG. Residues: CASVRDKNTGE. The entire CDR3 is CASVRDKNTGELFF.

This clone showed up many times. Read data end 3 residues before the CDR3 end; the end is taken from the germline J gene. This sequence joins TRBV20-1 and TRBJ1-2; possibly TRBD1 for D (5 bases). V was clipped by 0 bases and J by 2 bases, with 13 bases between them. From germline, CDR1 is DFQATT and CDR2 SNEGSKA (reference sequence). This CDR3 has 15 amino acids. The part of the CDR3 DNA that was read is TGCAGTGCTAGAGATCCCAGGGCAGGGAACTATGGC. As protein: CSARDPRAGNYG. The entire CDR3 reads CSARDPRAGNYGYTF.

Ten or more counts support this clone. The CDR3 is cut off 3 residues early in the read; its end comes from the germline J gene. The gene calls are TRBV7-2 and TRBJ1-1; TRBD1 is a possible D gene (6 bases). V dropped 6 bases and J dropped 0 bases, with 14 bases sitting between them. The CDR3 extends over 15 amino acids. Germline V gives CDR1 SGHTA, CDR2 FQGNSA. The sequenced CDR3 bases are TGTGCCAGCAGTCGACAGGTACCTCTGAACACTGAA. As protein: CASSRQVPLNTE. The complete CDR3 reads CASSRQVPLNTEAFF. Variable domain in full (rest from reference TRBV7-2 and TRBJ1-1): GAGVSQSPSNKVTEKGKDVELRCDPISGHTALYWYRQSLGQGLEFLIYFQGNSAPDKSGLPSDRFSAERTGGSVSTLTIQRTQQEDSAVYLCASSRQVPLNTEAFFGQGTRLTVV.

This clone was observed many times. The CDR3 bases that were read are TGTGCCAGCAGTTCTACAGATGCTGGAAACACC. Its translation is CASSSTDAGNT. The whole CDR3 protein is CASSSTDAGNTIYF. The genes are TRBV27 and TRBJ1-3, with D hard to call. The read ends 3 residues before the CDR3 terminus; that terminus is restored from the germline J gene. The CDR3 loop spans 14 amino acids. Trimming pared 4 bases from V and 2 bases from J, leaving 9 bases between. The germline gives CDR1 MNHEY, CDR2 SMNVEV (reference sequence).

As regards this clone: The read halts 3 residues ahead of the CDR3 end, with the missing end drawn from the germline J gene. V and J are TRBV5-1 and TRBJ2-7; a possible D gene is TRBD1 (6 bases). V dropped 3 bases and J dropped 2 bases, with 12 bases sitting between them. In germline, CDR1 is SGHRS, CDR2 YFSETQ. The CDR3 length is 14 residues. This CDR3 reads CASSSDRSTYEQYF. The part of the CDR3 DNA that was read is TGCGCCAGCAGCTCCGACAGGAGCACCTACGAG. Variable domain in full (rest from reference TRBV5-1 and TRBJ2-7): KAGVTQTPRYLIKTRGQQVTLSCSPISGHRSVSWYQQTPGQGLQFLFEYFSETQRNKGNFPGRFSGRQFSNSRSEMNVSTLELGDSALYLCASSSDRSTYEQYFGPGTRLTVT.

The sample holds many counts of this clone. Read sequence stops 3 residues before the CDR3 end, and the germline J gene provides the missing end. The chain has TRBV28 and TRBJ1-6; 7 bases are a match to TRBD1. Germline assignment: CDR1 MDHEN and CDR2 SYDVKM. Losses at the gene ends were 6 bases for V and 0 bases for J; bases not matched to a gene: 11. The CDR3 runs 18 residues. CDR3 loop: CASRIPDRRSSYNSPLHF. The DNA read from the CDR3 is TGTGCCAGCAGAATCCCGGACAGGCGATCCTCCTATAATTCACCC. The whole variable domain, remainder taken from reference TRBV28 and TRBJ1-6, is DVKVTQSSRYLVKRTGEKVFLECVQDMDHENMFWYRQDPGLGLRLIYFSYDVKMKEKGDIPEGYSVSREKKERFSLILESASTNQTSMYLCASRIPDRRSSYNSPLHFGNGTRLTVT.

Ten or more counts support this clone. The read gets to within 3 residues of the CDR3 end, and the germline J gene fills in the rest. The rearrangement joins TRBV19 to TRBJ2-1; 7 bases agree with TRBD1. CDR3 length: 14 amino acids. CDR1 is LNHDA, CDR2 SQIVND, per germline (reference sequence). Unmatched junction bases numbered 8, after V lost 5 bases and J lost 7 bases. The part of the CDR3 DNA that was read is TGTGCCAGTAGTTACAGGGGAGTTGAAAATGAG. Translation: CASSYRGVENE. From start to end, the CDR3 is CASSYRGVENEQFF.

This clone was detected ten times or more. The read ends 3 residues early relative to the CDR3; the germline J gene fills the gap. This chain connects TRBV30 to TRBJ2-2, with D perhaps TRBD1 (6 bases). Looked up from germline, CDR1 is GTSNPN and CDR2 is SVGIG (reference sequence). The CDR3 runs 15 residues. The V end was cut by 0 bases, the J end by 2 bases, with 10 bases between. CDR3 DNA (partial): TGTGCCTGGAGTGTGCAGGGGTTAAACACCGGGGAG. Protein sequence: CAWSVQGLNTGE. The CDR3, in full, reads CAWSVQGLNTGELFF. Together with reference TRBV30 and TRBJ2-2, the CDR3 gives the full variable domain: SQTIHQWPATLVQPVGSPLSLECTVEGTSNPNLYWYRQAAGRGLQLLFYSVGIGQISSEVPQNLSASRPQDRQFILSSKKLLLSDSGFYLCAWSVQGLNTGELFFGEGSRLTVL.

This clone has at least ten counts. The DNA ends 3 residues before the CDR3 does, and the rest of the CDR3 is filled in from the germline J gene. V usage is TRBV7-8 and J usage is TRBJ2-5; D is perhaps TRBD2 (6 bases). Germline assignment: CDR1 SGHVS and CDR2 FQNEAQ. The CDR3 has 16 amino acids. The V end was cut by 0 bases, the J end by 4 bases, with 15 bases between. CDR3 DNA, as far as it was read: TGTGCCAGCAGCTTAGCAGGTAGCGGAGCGCGAGAGACC. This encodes CASSLAGSGARET. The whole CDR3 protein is CASSLAGSGARETQYF.

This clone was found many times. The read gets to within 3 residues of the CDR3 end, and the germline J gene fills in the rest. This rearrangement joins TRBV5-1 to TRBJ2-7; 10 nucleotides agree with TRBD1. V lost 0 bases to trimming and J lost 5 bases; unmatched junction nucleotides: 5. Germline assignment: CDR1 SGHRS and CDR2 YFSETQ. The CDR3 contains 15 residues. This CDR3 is CASSLVGTGVHEQYF. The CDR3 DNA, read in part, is TGCGCCAGCAGCTTGGTAGGGACAGGGGTCCACGAG.

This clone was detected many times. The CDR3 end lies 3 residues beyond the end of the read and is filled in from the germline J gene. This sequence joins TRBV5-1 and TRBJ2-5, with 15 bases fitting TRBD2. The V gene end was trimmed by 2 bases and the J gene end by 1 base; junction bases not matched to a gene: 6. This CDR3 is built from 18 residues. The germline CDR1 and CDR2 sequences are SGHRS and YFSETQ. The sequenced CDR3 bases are TGCGCCAGCAGCTTTCAAAGGACTAGCGGGAGGGGCCAAGAGACC. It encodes CASSFQRTSGRGQET. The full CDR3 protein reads CASSFQRTSGRGQETQYF. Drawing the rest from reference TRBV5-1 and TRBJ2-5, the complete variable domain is KAGVTQTPRYLIKTRGQQVTLSCSPISGHRSVSWYQQTPGQGLQFLFEYFSETQRNKGNFPGRFSGRQFSNSRSEMNVSTLELGDSALYLCASSFQRTSGRGQETQYFGPGTRLLVL.

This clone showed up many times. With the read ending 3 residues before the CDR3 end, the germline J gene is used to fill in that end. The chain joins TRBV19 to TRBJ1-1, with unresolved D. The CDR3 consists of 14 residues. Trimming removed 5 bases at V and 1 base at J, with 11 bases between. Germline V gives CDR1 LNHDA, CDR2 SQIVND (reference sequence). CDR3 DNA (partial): TGTGCCAGTAGTTACGGGGTTTCGAACACTGAA. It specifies CASSYGVSNTE. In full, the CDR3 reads CASSYGVSNTEAFF.

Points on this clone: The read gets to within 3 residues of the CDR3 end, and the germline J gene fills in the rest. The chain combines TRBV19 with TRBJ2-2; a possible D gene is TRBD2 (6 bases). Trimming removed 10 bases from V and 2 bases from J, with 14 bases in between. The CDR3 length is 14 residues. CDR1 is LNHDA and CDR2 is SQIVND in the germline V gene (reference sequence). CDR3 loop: CATLSGYNTGELFF. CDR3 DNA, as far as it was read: TGTGCCACCCTTAGCGGTTATAACACCGGGGAG.

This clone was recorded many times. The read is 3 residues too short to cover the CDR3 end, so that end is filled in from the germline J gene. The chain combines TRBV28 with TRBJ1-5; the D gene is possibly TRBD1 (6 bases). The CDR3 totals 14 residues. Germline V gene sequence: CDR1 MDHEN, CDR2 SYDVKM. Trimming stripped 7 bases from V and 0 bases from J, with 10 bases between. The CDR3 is CASKKGGSNQPQHF. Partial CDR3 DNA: TGTGCCAGCAAGAAAGGGGGTAGCAATCAGCCC.

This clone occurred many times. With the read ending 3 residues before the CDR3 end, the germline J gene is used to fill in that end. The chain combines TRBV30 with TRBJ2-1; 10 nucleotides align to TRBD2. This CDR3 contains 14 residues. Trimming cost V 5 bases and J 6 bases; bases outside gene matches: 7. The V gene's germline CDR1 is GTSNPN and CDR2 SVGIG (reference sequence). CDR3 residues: CAWGAGGPGNEQFF. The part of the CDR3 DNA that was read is TGTGCCTGGGGAGCGGGAGGGCCTGGCAATGAG.

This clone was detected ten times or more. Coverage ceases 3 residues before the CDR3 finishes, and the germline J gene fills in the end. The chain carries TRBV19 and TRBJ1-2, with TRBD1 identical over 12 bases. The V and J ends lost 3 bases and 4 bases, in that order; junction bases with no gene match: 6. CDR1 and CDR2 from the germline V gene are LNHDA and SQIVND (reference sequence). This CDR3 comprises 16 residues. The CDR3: CASSMGQGAARYGYTF. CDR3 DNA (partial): TGTGCCAGTAGTATGGGACAGGGGGCGGCCCGCTATGGC.

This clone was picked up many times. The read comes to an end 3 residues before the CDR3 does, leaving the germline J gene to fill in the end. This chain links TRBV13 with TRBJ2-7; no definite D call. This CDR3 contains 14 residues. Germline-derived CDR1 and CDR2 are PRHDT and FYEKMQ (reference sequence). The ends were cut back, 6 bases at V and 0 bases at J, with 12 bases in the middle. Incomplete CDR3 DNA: TGTGCCAGCAGACAGTCCAGGAGCTCCTACGAG. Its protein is CASRQSRSSYE. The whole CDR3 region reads CASRQSRSSYEQYF.

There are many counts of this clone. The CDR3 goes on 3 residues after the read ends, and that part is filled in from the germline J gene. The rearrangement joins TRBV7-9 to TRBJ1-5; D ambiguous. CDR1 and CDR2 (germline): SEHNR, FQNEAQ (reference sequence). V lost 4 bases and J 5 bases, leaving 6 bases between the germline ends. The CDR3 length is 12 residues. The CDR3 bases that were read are TGTGCCAGCAGCTCGGACTATCAGCCC. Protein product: CASSSDYQP. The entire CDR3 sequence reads CASSSDYQPQHF.

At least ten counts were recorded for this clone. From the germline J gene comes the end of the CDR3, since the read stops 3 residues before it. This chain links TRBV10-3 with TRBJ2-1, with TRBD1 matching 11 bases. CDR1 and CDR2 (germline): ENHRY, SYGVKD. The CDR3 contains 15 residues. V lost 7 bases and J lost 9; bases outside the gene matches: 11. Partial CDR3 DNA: TGTGCCATCACTTTAGGACAGGGGGCGGGGAGTGAG. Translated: CAITLGQGAGSE. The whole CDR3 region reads CAITLGQGAGSEQFF.

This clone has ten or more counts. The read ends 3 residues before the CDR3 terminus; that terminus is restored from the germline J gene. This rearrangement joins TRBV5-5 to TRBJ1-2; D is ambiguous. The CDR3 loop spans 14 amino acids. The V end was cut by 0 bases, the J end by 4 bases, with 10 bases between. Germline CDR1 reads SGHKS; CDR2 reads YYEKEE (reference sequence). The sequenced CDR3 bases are TGTGCCAGCAGCTTGGTTGGCGGTACCTATGGC. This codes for CASSLVGGTYG. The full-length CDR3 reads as CASSLVGGTYGYTF.

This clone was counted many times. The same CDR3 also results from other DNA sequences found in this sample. CDR3 in amino acids: CASSLQGANGNTIYF. The part of the CDR3 DNA that was read is TGCGCCAGCAGCCTACAGGGGGCAAATGGAAACACC. The chain is built from TRBV5-1 and TRBJ1-3, with 9 bases fitting TRBD1. The observed sequence ends 3 residues before the CDR3 terminus, with the missing tail filled in from the germline J gene. V was pared by 4 bases and J by 3 bases, with 5 bases of the junction left unmatched. Germline V gives CDR1 SGHRS, CDR2 YFSETQ. This CDR3 region has 15 residues.

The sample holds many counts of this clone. The DNA read from the CDR3 is TGTGCCAGCAGCTTCGGACAGGGTGGGGCCAACGTC. It yields the protein CASSFGQGGANV. The CDR3 in its entirety is CASSFGQGGANVLTF. This rearrangement joins TRBV3-1 (or the pseudogene TRBV3-2) to TRBJ2-6; 8 bases fit TRBD1. With the read ending 3 residues before the CDR3 end, the germline J gene is used to fill in that end. The CDR3 totals 15 residues. The J segment lost 3 bases and the V segment lost 5 bases, leaving 3 bases of the junction unmatched. Germline CDR1 reads LGHDT; CDR2 reads YNNKEL (reference sequence).

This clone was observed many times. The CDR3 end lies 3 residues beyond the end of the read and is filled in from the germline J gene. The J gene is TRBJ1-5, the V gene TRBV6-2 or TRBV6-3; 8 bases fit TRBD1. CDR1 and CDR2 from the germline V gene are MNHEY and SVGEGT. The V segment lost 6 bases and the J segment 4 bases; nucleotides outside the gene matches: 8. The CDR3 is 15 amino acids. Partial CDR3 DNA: TGTGCCAGCAGATCGGACAGGGCCCGGAATCAGCCC. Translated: CASRSDRARNQP. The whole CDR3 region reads CASRSDRARNQPQHF.

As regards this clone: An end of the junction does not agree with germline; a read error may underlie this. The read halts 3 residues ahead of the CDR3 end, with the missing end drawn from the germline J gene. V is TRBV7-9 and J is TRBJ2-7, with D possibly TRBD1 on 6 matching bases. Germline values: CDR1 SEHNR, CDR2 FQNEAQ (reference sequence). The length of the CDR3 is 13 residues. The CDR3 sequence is CSSSLDRAYEQYF. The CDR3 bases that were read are TGTTCCAGCAGCTTGGACAGAGCCTACGAG.

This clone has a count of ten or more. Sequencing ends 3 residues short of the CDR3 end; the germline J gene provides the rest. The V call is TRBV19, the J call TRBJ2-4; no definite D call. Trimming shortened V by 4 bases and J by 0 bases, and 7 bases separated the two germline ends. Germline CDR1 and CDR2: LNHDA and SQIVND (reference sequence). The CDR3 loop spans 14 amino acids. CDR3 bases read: TGTGCCAGTAGTAGTCAACTAGCCAAAAACATT. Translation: CASSSQLAKNI. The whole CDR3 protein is CASSSQLAKNIQYF.

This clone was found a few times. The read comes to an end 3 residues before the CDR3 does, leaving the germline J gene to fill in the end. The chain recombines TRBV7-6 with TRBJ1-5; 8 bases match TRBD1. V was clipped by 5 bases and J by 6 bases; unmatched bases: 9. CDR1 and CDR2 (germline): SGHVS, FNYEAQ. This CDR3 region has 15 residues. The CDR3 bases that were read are TGTGCCAGCAGCCAGGGGACAGGTGCTGGTCAGCCC. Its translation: CASSQGTGAGQP. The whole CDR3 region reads CASSQGTGAGQPQHF.